The rows below give T cell receptor beta chains drawn from one sample of a study of T cell responses to AZD1222 COVID-19 vaccine. Method: immunoSEQ multiplex PCR; TCRdb's copy keeps in-frame clones and lacks some. The sample has roughly 180,000 clones, over 85% seen once. The specimen was peripheral blood, collected 28 days after the second dose of the MenACWY control vaccine. The source is an adult who received the MenACWY meningococcal vaccine as a control. CDR3s include the opening cysteine and the closing phenylalanine or tryptophan.

J	V	CDR3
TRBJ1-1	TRBV7-6	CASSLSSNTEAFF
TRBJ2-7	TRBV7-9	CASSATGAGEQYF
TRBJ1-2	TRBV12-3/TRBV12-4	CASSYQGATGYTF
TRBJ2-7	TRBV5-6	CASSFTGYEQYF
TRBJ1-2	TRBV30	CAWSVREIRGGYTF
TRBJ1-1	TRBV19	CASSISRGRSTEAFF
TRBJ1-2	TRBV5-4	CASSPGTAYGYTF
TRBJ1-1	TRBV9	CASSAQFQTEAFF
TRBJ2-5	TRBV7-9	CASSFGSSVMMYQETQYF
TRBJ2-5	TRBV3-1/TRBV3-2	CASSQFGETQYF